The entry that follows covers one TCR beta chain sequence. Its cognate antigen has yet to be identified. No base-level quality is on record; no much larger clone is a single base apart. The sample is drawn from a study of CD8+ T cells in alopecia areata (dated by TCRdb to the late 2010s). Regarding the research as a whole: High-throughput TCRbeta sequencing was used to examine T cell clonal expansion in alopecia areata in both the C3H/HeJ mouse model and human patients. Scalp tissue and sorted CD4+ and CD8+ peripheral blood T cells from patchy and totalis/universalis alopecia areata patients and from healthy controls were covered by human TCRbeta sequencing. Scalp clonality was compared among normal scalp (n=4), patchy alopecia areata scalp (n=8), and alopecia totalis/universalis scalp (n=8). RNA was extracted with the PAXgene miRNA kit for fixed scalp, the miRNeasy kit for PBMCs, and the RNeasy kit for mouse skin. TCRbeta CDR3 regions were amplified by immunoSEQ multiplex PCR with 35 Vbeta forward and 13 Jbeta reverse primers. On the study overall, not on this receptor specifically: TCR sequences shared between patients were less clear than in mice, possibly partly because of HLA diversity in the patient population. Resident alphabeta T cells in normal human skin are also sequenced, complicating scalp TCR repertoire analysis, unlike mouse skin dominated by gammadelta T cells. Compared with normal scalp, lesional scalp, particularly in alopecia totalis/universalis, had higher clonality and more expanded CD8+ clones, which suggests antigenic drive.

PBMCs were separated by density centrifugation and stained for CD3, CD4 and CD8, after which CD4+ and CD8+ T cells were sorted on a FACSAria. Scalp biopsies and blood samples were provided by unaffected controls. Library preparation used the immunoSEQ multiplex PCR assay. RNA was extracted from all samples and reverse transcribed into cDNA, which served as template for TCR sequencing. First-strand cDNA was synthesized using SuperScript III with a 2:1 mix of oligo-dT and random hexamers. Amplification bias was assessed with a synthetic immune receptor repertoire, and residual bias was removed computationally. In the source study's methods: Raw reads were preprocessed for error removal, and CDR3 was defined according to IMGT conventions as running from the conserved cysteine to phenylalanine. Clonality was computed by normalizing Shannon entropy by log2 of the number of productive unique TCRs and subtracting the result from 1. CD4 or CD8 identity of scalp clones was inferred by cross-referencing scalp TCRbeta sequences with sorted blood CD4 and CD8 repertoires. TCRdb mirrors the immuneACCESS table, restricted to in-frame sequences. Some clones are absent from its copies; in checked studies, under half trace to an unresolved V gene, and the reason for the others is unknown. V and J calls and clone size come straight from that table; D and trimming were deduced from the DNA. This sample has over 150,000 clones in its table, and around 50% of those were observed once. The leading ten clones occupy around 5% of the sample.

V lost 0 bases and J lost 1 base, and the count of bases not matched to a germline gene is 3. From the cysteine up to the phenylalanine, the CDR3 has a length of 15 residues. Solely the CDR3 DNA is kept, with 45 bases framed from the first base. The germline V gene gives CDR1 as MGHRA and CDR2 as YSYEKL. The sample was CD8+ T cells sorted from blood. The rearranged segments are TRBV4-1 and TRBJ2-7; the central 7 bases match TRBD2. The receptor comes from a human donor in good health. CDR3 sequence: CASSQEPSGSYEQYF. The DNA sequence follows: TGCGCCAGCAGCCAAGAGCCTAGCGGATCCTACGAGCAGTACTTC.